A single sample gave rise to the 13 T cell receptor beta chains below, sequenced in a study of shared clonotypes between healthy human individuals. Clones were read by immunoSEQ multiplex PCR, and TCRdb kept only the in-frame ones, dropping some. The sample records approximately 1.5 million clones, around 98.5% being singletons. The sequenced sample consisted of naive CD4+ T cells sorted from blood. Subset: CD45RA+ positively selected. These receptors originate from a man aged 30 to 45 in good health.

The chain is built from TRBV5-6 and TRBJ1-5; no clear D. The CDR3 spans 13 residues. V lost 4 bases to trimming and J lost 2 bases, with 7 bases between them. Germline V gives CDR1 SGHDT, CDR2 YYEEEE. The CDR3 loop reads CASSPQGNQPQHF. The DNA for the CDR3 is TGTGCCAGCAGCCCACAAGGCAATCAGCCCCAGCATTTT.

The CDR3 bases are TGTGCCAGCAGCCTACCCCACAGGGGGGAGACCCAGTACTTC. It translates to CASSLPHRGETQYF. This chain links TRBV7-2 with TRBJ2-5, with TRBD1 identical over 8 bases. The V and J ends lost 5 bases and 5 bases, in that order; junction bases with no gene match: 7. Germline values: CDR1 SGHTA, CDR2 FQGNSA. The CDR3 spans 14 residues.

This CDR3 is CASSLGQVIGEQYF. The CDR3, as DNA: TGCGCCAGCAGCCTAGGACAGGTAATAGGAGAGCAGTACTTC. The chain carries TRBV5-1 and TRBJ2-7, with TRBD1 matching over 7 bases. V was clipped by 4 bases and J by 7 bases; unmatched bases: 11. The CDR3 has 14 amino acids. Germline assignment: CDR1 SGHRS and CDR2 YFSETQ.

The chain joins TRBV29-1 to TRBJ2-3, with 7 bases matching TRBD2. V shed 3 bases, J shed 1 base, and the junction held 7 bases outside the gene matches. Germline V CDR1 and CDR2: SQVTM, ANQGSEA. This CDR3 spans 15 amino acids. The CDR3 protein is CSVEVLAARTDTQYF. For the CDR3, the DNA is TGCAGCGTTGAGGTGCTAGCGGCCCGCACAGATACGCAGTATTTT.

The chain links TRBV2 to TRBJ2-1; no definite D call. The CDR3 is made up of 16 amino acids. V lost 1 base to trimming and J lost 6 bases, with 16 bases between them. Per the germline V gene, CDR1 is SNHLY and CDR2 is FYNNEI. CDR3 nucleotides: TGTGCCAGCAGTGAAGGCGGCTCCACAGTCGTCAATGAGCAGTTCTTC. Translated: CASSEGGSTVVNEQFF.

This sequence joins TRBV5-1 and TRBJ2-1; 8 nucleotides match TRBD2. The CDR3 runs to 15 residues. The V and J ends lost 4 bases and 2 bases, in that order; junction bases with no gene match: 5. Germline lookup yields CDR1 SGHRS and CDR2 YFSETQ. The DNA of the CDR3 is TGCGCCAGCAGCCGTAGCGGGACTGCCTACAATGAGCAGTTCTTC. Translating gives CASSRSGTAYNEQFF.

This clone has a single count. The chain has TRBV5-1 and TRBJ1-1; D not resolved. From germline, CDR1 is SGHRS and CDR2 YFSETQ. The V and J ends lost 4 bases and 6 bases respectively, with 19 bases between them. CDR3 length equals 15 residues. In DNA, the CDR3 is TGCGCCAGCAGCCCGTGGACGGGGTCAGGAGCTGAAGCTTTCTTT. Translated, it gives CASSPWTGSGAEAFF.

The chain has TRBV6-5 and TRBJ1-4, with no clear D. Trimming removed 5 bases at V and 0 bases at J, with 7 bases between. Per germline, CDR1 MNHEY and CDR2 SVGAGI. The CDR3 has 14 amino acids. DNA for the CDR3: TGTGCCAGCAGTGAGTGGTCAACTAATGAAAAACTGTTTTTT. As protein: CASSEWSTNEKLFF.

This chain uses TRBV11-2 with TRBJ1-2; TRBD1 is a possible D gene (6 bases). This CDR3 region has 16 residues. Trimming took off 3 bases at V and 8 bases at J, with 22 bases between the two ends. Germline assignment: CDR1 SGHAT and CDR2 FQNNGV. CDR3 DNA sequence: TGTGCCAGCAGCTTCGGGACACAGGGTAAAGGTATAGGCTACACCTTC. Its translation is CASSFGTQGKGIGYTF.

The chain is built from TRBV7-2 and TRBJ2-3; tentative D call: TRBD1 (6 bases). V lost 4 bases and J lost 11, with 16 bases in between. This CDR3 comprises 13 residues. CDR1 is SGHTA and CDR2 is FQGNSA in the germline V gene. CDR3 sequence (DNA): TGTGCCAGCAGCTATTTGGGGGCCCGGGGGCAGTATTTT. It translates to CASSYLGARGQYF.

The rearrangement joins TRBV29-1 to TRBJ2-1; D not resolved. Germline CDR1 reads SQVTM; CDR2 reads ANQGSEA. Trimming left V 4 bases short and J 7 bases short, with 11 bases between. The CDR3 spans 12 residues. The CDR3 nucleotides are TGCAGCGTTGCGCGGAGTCAGAATGAGCAGTTCTTC. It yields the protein CSVARSQNEQFF.

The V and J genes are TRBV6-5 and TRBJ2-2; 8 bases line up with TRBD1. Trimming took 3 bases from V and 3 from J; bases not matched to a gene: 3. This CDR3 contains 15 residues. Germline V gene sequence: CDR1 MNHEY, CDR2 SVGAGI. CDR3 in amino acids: CASSYNRGDTGELFF. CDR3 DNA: TGTGCCAGCAGTTATAACAGGGGGGACACCGGGGAGCTGTTTTTT.

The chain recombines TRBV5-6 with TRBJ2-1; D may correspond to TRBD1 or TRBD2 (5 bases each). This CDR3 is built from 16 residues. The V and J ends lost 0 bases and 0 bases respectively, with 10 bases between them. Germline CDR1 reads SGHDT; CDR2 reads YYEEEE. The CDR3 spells CASSLGGAGSYNEQFF. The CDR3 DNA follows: TGTGCCAGCAGCTTGGGAGGGGCAGGCTCCTACAATGAGCAGTTCTTC.